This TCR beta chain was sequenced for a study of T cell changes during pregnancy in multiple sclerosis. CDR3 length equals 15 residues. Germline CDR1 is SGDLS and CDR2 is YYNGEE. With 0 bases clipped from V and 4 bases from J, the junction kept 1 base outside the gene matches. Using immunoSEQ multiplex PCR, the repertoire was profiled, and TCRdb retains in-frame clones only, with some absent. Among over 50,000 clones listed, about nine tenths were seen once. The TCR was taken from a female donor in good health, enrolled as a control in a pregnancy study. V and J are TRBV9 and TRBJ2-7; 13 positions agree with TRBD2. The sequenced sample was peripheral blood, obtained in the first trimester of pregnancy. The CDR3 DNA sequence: TGTGCCAGCAGCGTAGGACTAGCGGGAGGTTACGAGCAGTACTTC. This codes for CASSVGLAGGYEQYF.